The following is a T cell receptor beta chain sequence with its context. The CDR3 has 16 amino acids. Trimming left V 3 bases short and J 8 bases short, with 17 bases between. This sample was included in a study of T-cell reconstitution after alpha-beta-depleted transplantation in children. Unique molecular identifiers were incorporated during preparation of the TCRbeta library. TCRdb called the PCR reads again in MiXCR, with one record for every CDR3 protein. The table includes about half a million distinct CDR3 sequences, about 12% detected once. The TCR comes from a human donor who donated a stem cell graft to a child with combined immunodeficiency. Source: PBMCs from the stem cell graft donor, taken from the stem cell graft. This chain links TRBV12-3 or TRBV12-4 with TRBJ1-6; the D is unclear. CDR3 residues: CASSLNGGRVDSPLHF. Here the CDR3 DNA reads TGTGCCAGCAGTTTGAACGGTGGAAGGGTTGATTCACCCCTCCACTTT.